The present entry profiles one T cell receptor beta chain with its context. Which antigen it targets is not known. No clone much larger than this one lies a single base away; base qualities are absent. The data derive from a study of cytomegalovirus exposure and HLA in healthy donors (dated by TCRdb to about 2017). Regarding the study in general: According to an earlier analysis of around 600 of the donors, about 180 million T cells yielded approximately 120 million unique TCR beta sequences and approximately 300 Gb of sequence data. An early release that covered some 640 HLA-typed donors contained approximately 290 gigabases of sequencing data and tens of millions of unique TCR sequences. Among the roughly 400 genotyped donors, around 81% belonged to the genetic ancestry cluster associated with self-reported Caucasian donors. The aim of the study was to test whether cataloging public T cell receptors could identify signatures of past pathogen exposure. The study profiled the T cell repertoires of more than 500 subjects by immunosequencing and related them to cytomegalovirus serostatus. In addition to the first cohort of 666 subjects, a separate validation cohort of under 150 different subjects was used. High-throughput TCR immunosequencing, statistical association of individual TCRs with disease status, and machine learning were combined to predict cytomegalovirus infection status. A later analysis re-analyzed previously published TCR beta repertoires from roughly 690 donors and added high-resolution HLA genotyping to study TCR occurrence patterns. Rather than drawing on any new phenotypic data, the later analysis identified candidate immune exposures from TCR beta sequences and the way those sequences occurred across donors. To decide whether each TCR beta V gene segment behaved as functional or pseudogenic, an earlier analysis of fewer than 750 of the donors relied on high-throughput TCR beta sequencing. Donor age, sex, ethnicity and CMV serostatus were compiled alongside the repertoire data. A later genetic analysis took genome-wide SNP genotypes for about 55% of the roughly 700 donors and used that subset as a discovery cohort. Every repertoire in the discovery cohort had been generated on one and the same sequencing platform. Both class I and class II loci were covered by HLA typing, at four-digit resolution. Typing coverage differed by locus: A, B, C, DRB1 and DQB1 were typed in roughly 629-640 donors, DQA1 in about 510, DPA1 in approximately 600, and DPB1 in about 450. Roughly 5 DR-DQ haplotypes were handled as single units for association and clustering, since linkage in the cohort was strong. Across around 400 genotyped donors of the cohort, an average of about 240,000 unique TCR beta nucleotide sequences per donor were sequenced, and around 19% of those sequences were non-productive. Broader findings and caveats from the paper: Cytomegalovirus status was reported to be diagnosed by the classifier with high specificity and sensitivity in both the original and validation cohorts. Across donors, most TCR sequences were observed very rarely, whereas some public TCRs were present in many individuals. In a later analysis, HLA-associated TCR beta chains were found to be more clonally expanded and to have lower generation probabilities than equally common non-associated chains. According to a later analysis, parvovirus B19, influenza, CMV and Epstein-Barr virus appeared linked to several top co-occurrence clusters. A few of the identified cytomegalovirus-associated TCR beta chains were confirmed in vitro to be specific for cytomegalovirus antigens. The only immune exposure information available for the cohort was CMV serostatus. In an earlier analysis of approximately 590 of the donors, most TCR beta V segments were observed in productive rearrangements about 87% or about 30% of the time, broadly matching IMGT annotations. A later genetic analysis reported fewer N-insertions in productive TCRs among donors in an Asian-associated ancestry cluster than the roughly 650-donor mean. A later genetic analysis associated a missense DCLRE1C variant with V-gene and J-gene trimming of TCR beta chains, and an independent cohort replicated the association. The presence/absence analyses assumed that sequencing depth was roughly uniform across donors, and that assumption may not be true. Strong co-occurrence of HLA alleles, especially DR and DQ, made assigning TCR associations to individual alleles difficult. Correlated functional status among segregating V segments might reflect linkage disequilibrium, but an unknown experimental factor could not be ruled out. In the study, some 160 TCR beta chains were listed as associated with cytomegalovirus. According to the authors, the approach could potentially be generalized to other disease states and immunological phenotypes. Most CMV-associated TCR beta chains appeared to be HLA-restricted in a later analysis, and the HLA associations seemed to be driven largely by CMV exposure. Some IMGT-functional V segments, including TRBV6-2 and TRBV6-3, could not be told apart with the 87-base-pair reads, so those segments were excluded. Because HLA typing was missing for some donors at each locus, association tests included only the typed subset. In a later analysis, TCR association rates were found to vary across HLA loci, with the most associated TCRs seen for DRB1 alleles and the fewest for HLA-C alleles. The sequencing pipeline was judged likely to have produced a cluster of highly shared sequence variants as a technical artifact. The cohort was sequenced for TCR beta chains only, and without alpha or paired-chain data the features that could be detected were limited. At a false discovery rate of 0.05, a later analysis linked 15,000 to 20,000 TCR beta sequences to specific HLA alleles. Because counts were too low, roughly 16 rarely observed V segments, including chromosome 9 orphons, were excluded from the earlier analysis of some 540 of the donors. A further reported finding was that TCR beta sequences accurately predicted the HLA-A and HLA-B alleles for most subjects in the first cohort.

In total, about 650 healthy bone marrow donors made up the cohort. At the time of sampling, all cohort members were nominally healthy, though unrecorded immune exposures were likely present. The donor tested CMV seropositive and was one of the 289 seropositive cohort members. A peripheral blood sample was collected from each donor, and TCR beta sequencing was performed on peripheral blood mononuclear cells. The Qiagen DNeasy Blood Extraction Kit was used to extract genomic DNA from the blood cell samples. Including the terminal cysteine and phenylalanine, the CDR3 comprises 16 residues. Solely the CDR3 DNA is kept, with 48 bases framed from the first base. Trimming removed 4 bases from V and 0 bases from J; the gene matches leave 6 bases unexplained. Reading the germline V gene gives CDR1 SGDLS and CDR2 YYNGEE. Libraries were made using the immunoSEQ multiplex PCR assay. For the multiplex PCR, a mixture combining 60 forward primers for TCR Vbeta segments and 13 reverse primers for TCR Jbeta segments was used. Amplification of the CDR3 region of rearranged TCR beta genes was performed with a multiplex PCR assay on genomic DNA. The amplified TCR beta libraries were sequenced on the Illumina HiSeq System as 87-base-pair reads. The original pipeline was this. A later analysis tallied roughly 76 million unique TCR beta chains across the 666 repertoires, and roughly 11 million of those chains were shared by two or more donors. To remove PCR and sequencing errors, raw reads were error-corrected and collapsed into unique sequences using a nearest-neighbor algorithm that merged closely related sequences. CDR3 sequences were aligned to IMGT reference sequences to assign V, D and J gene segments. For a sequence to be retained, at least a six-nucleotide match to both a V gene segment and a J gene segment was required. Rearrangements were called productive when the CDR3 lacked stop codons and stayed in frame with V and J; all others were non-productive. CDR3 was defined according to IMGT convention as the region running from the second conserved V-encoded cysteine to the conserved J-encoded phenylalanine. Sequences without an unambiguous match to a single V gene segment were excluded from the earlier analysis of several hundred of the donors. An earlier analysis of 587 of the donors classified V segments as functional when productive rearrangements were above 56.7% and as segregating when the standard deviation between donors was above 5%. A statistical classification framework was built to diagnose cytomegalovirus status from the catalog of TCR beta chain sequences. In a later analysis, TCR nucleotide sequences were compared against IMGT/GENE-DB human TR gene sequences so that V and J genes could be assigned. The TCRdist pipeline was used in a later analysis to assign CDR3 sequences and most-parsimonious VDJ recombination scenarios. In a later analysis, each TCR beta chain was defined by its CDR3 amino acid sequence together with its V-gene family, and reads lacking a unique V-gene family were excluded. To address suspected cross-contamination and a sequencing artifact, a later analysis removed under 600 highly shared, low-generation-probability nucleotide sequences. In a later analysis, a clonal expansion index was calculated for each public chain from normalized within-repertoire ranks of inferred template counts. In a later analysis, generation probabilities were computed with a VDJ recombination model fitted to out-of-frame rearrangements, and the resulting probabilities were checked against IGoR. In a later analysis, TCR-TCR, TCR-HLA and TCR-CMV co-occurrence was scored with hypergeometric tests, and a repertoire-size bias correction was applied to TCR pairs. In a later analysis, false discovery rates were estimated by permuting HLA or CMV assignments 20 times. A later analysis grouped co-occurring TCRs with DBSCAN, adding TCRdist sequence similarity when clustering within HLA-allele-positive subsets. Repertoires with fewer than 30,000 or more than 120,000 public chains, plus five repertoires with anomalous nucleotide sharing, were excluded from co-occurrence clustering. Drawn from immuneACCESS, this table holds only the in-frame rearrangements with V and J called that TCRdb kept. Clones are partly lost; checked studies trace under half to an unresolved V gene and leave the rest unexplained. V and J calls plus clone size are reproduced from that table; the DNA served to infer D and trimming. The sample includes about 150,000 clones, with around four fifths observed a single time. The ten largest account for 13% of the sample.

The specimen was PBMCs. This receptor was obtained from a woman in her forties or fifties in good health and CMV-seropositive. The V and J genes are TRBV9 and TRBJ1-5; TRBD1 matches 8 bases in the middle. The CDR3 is CASSPGTGASNQPQHF. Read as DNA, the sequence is TGTGCCAGCAGCCCCGGGACAGGAGCTAGCAATCAGCCCCAGCATTTT. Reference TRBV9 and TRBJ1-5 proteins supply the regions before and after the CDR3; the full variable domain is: DSGVTQTPKHLITATGQRVTLRCSPRSGDLSVYWYQQSLDQGLQFLIQYYNGEERAKGNILERFSAQQFPDLHSELNLSSLELGDSALYFCASSPGTGASNQPQHFGDGTRLSIL.